These T cell receptor beta chains were read from a single sample in a study of T cell responses to AZD1222 COVID-19 vaccine. Clones were sequenced by immunoSEQ multiplex PCR, and TCRdb holds only the in-frame ones, with some missing. The sample consists of around 99,000 clones, about 90% of them appearing once. The material was peripheral blood, obtained on day 0 of AZD1222 vaccination. Every receptor here comes from an adult in good health. Each CDR3 is given with its conserved first and last residue. A D gene is named only where the DNA matches it firmly. Some rows have no size entry. The others give once, few or many, or a class for an expanded clone.

-	TRBJ2-2	-	TRBV3-1/TRBV3-2	CASSRRSTGELFF	TGTGCCAGCAGCCGAAGGTCGACCGGGGAGCTGTTTTTT
-	TRBJ1-2	TRBD1	TRBV10-3	CAISVDRGQGYTF	TGTGCCATCAGTGTGGACAGGGGACAGGGCTACACCTTC
-	TRBJ2-7	-	TRBV10-3	CAIKSSVGYEQYF	TGTGCCATCAAATCCAGCGTGGGATACGAGCAGTACTTC
-	TRBJ1-2	TRBD1	TRBV7-2	CASSFQGAASGYTF	TGTGCCAGCAGCTTCCAGGGGGCAGCGAGTGGCTACACCTTC
-	TRBJ1-5	-	TRBV27	CASSLVGGRNQPQHF	TGTGCCAGCTCCCTTGTAGGAGGTCGCAATCAGCCCCAGCATTTT
-	TRBJ2-6	TRBD1	TRBV7-8	CASSPGGTGANVLTF	TGTGCCAGCAGCCCAGGGGGAACCGGGGCCAACGTCCTGACTTTC
few	TRBJ2-7	-	TRBV5-5	CASSQIGYEQYF	TGTGCCAGCAGTCAAATCGGGTACGAGCAGTACTTC
once	TRBJ2-1	-	TRBV6-5	CASSYPYNEQFF	TGTGCCAGCAGTTACCCATACAATGAGCAGTTCTTC
-	TRBJ1-2	-	TRBV6-5	CASRLSGTGYGYTF	TGTGCCAGCAGACTCTCCGGGACCGGATATGGCTACACCTTC
-	TRBJ1-1	-	TRBV2	CASARGNTEAFF	TGTGCCAGCGCCCGGGGGAACACTGAAGCTTTCTTT
few	TRBJ2-2	TRBD1	TRBV29-1	CSAGTAEDTGELFF	TGCAGCGCCGGGACAGCCGAGGATACCGGGGAGCTGTTTTTT
-	TRBJ2-5	-	TRBV5-1	CASSLDETQYF	TGCGCCAGCAGCTTGGATGAGACCCAGTACTTC
-	TRBJ1-1	-	TRBV19	CASSMMAGAFF	TGTGCCAGTAGTATGATGGCCGGAGCTTTCTTT
-	TRBJ2-2	-	TRBV11-3	CASSLNTGELFF	TGTGCCAGCAGCTTAAATACCGGGGAGCTGTTTTTT
-	TRBJ2-7	-	TRBV7-8	CASSLEQGRDEQYF	TGTGCCAGCAGCTTAGAGCAGGGGCGCGACGAGCAGTACTTC
-	TRBJ1-2	-	TRBV7-6	CASSLIRGRIREDGYTF	TGTGCCAGCAGCCTTATCCGAGGCCGTATACGGGAGGATGGCTACACCTTC
-	TRBJ1-2	-	TRBV6-6	CASSYSLYDHYGYTF	TGTGCCAGCAGTTACTCGCTTTACGACCATTATGGCTACACCTTC
-	TRBJ1-3	TRBD1	TRBV7-6	CASSLGTGSDTIYF	TGTGCCAGCAGCTTAGGGACAGGGTCAGACACCATATATTTT
-	TRBJ2-3	TRBD2	TRBV5-1	CASKGGGAADTQYF	TGCGCCAGCAAGGGCGGGGGGGCCGCAGATACGCAGTATTTT
once	TRBJ1-1	-	TRBV9	CASSRKVNTEAFF	TGTGCCAGCAGCAGGAAGGTGAACACTGAAGCTTTCTTT
-	TRBJ1-2	-	TRBV5-1	CASSLAGGGYGYTF	TGCGCCAGCAGCTTGGCTGGAGGGGGTTATGGCTACACCTTC
-	TRBJ2-7	-	TRBV7-8	CASSLVGLGYEQYF	TGTGCCAGCAGCTTAGTAGGCCTAGGGTACGAGCAGTACTTC
-	TRBJ2-7	-	TRBV5-1	CASSFSQGSHEQYF	TGCGCCAGCAGCTTCTCACAGGGTAGCCACGAGCAGTACTTC
-	TRBJ2-7	-	TRBV12-5	CASLMGNSYEQYF	TGTGCTAGCCTCATGGGCAACTCCTACGAGCAGTACTTC
-	TRBJ2-7	-	TRBV28	CASSPRYAAYEQYF	TGTGCCAGCAGTCCTCGTTACGCAGCCTACGAGCAGTACTTC
-	TRBJ2-1	-	TRBV6-5	CASSQNLGRFNEQFF	TGTGCCAGCAGTCAAAACCTGGGACGGTTCAATGAGCAGTTCTTC
-	TRBJ2-1	TRBD1	TRBV5-8	CASSSGTDFSEQFF	TGTGCCAGCAGCTCCGGGACAGACTTCTCGGAGCAGTTCTTC
-	TRBJ1-1	-	TRBV5-1	CASSGSMNTEAFF	TGCGCCAGCAGCGGCTCGATGAACACTGAAGCTTTCTTT
-	TRBJ1-1	-	TRBV7-2	CASSFTGSEAFF	TGTGCCAGCAGCTTTACAGGGTCTGAAGCTTTCTTT